This T cell receptor beta chain came from a study of T cells in Graves' hyperthyroidism and ophthalmopathy. Study overall: The initial diagnosis was the point when peripheral blood was collected, ahead of any treatment.

Unmatched junction bases numbered 2, after V lost 3 bases and J lost 3 bases. This CDR3 comprises 13 residues. Germline-derived CDR1 and CDR2 are ENHRY and SYGVKD. This clonotype was counted at least ten times. RNA transcripts provided the source from which TCR beta CDR3 regions were amplified. The HTBI primer set served for first-round RT-PCR of the TCR CDR3. TCRdb reprocessed the multiplex PCR reads via MiXCR and lists one record per CDR3 protein. The table shows 400,000 to 600,000 distinct CDR3 sequences, with around 21% occurring only once. This chain uses TRBV10-3 with TRBJ2-7; 7 bases match TRBD2. Sequenced sample: blood. The TCR originated in a man in his late teens or twenties with Graves' hyperthyroidism. The CDR3 nucleotides read TGTGCCATCAGTGAAACGGGGGGCTACGAGCAGTACTTC. This encodes CAISETGGYEQYF.